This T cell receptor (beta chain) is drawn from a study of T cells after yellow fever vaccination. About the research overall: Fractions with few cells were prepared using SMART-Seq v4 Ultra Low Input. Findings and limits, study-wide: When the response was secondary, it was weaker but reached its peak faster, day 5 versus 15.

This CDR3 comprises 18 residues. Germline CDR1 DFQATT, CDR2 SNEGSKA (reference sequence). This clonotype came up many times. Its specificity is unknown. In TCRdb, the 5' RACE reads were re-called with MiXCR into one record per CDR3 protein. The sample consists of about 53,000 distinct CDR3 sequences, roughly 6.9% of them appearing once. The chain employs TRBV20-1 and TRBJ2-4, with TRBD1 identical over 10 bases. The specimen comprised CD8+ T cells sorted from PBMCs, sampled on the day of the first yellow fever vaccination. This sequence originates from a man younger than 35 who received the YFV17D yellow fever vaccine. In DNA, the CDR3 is TGCAGCATTGCCGGGGACAGGGGTTATTTAGTAGCCAAAAACATTCAGTACTTC. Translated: CSIAGDRGYLVAKNIQYF.